These 8 T cell receptor beta chains share one sample of origin, sequenced in a study of cytomegalovirus exposure and HLA in healthy donors. Researchers ran the PCR with 60 Vbeta and 13 Jbeta primers. Here immunoSEQ multiplex PCR was the method, and the copy in TCRdb shows in-frame clones only, minus some. The sample holds roughly 130,000 clones, more than 65% seen once. Sequencing was done on a sample of PBMCs. Receptors were obtained from a woman aged 18-29 years in good health and CMV-seropositive.

The V gene is TRBV29-1, the J gene TRBJ2-3; 8 bases line up with TRBD2. The CDR3 is 14 amino acids. Per the germline V gene, CDR1 is SQVTM and CDR2 is ANQGSEA. With 5 bases clipped from V and 11 bases from J, the junction kept 15 bases outside the gene matches. This chain's CDR3 is CSVTTGTRVEEQYF. As DNA, the CDR3 is TGCAGCGTTACCACCGGGACTAGAGTCGAGGAGCAGTATTTT.

The chain joins TRBV5-6 to TRBJ1-6; tentatively, D is TRBD1 (6 bases). V was clipped by 4 bases and J by 1 base, with 15 bases between them. The CDR3 spans 17 residues. Germline CDR1 is SGHDT and CDR2 is YYEEEE. As DNA, the CDR3 is TGTGCCAGCAGCCTTCGGCAGGGGAGATCCTATAATTCACCCCTCCACTTT. Protein sequence: CASSLRQGRSYNSPLHF.

In this sample, this clone turned up a few times. This rearrangement joins TRBV10-3 to TRBJ2-1, with 12 bases that match TRBD2. The CDR3 has 20 amino acids. Germline assignment: CDR1 ENHRY and CDR2 SYGVKD. J lost 0 bases, V lost 8 bases, and 17 bases had no gene match. The CDR3 DNA follows: TGTGCCATCGGGACTAGCGGGCCTGAGCGGTTTGGATACTCCTACAATGAGCAGTTCTTC. This gives the protein CAIGTSGPERFGYSYNEQFF.

The chain combines TRBV4-1 with TRBJ2-5, with D hard to call. The CDR3 runs to 15 residues. V was pared by 0 bases and J by 5 bases, with 13 bases between. CDR1 and CDR2 (germline): MGHRA, YSYEKL. CDR3 residues: CASSQDLSPGETQYF. The CDR3 nucleotides are TGCGCCAGCAGCCAAGATCTAAGCCCCGGGGAGACCCAGTACTTC.

The chain joins TRBV5-1 to TRBJ2-2, with 13 positions matching TRBD2. J was trimmed by 7 bases and V by 4 bases; bases with no gene match: 10. From germline, CDR1 is SGHRS and CDR2 YFSETQ. This CDR3 contains 17 residues. CDR3 bases: TGCGCCAGCAGCGTTACCGGGACTAGCGGGGTTGGCGGGGAGCTGTTTTTT. Translation: CASSVTGTSGVGGELFF.

The V gene is TRBV7-6, the J gene TRBJ2-3; D might be TRBD2 (5 bases). Germline CDR1 is SGHVS and CDR2 is FNYEAQ. The CDR3 is 14 amino acids. V was shortened by 1 base and J by 8 bases, with 13 bases between the two germline ends. The CDR3 DNA sequence: TGTGCCAGCAGCTTAGAATCCGGAGAGGGTACGCAGTATTTT. Amino acid sequence: CASSLESGEGTQYF.

The gene calls are TRBV5-1 and TRBJ2-7; 12 positions match TRBD2. Per the germline V gene, CDR1 is SGHRS and CDR2 is YFSETQ. The V and J ends lost 4 bases and 0 bases, in that order; junction bases with no gene match: 2. The CDR3 has 15 residues. The CDR3 DNA sequence: TGCGCCAGCAGCAGGACTAGCGGGGCCTCCTACGAGCAGTACTTC. Amino acids: CASSRTSGASYEQYF.

This clone turned up a few times. The chain has TRBV6-6 and TRBJ1-5, with 7 bases identical to TRBD1. Germline V gene lookup returns CDR1 MNHNY and CDR2 SVGAGI (reference sequence). J lost 7 bases, V lost 6 bases, and 9 bases had no gene match. This CDR3 contains 14 residues. The CDR3 reads CASRGTGEHQPQHF. CDR3 bases: TGTGCCAGCAGAGGCACAGGGGAACACCAGCCCCAGCATTTT.